This TCR beta chain was retrieved from a study of technical replicates of blood from a few donors. TCRdb's copy holds only in-frame clones and misses some; the assay was immunoSEQ multiplex PCR. The sample lists approximately 81,000 clones; 90% to 96% were seen once. The specimen was T cells isolated from PBMCs. The source of this sequence is a human donor in good health.

CDR3 amino acids: CASSPGVGMDEQFF. CDR3 DNA: TGTGCCAGCAGCCCAGGGGTGGGTATGGATGAGCAGTTCTTC. The V call is TRBV7-3, the J call TRBJ2-1, with TRBD1 as a possible D gene (6 bases). This CDR3 spans 14 amino acids. CDR1 is SGHTA, CDR2 FQGTGA, per germline. The germline V and J ends were trimmed by 5 bases and 8 bases, with 16 bases remaining between them.